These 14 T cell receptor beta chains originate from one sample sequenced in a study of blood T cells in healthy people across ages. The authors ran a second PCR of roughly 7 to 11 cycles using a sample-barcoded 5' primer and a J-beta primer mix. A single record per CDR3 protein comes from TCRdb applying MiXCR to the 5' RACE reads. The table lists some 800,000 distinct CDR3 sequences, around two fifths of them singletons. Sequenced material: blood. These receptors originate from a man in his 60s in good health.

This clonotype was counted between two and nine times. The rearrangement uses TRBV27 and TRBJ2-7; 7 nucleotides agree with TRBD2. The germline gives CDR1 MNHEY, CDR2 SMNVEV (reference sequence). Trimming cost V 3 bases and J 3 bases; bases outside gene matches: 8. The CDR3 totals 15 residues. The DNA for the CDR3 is TGTGCCAGCAGTTTTGGCGGGTGGGACTACTACGAGCAGTACTTC. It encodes CASSFGGWDYYEQYF.

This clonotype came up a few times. The DNA of the CDR3 is TGTGCCAGCAGTTACACCGTATCCTCTGGGACCCAGTACTTC. It specifies CASSYTVSSGTQYF. The chain has TRBV6-2 or TRBV6-3 and TRBJ2-5, with D uncertain. CDR1 MNHEY and CDR2 SVGEGT come from the germline V gene. V lost 2 bases and J lost 7, with 14 bases in between. CDR3 length equals 14 residues.

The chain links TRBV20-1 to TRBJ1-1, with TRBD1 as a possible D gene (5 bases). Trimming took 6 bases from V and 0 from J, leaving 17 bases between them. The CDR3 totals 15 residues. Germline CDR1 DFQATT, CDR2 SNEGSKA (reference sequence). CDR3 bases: TGCAGTGCCATTGTCGGGGCAGGGTTGAACACTGAAGCTTTCTTT. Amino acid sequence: CSAIVGAGLNTEAFF.

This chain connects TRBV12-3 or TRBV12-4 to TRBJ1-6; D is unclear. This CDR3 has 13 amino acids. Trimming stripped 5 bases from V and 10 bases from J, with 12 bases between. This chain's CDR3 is CASSTREGSPLHF. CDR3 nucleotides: TGTGCCAGCAGTACACGGGAGGGATCACCCCTCCACTTT.

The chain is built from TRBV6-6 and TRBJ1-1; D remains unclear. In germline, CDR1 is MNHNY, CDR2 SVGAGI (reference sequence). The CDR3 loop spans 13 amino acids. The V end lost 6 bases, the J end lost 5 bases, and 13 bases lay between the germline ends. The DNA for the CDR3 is TGTGCCAGCAGGTACAGCCTGGGGACTGAAGCTTTCTTT. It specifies CASRYSLGTEAFF.

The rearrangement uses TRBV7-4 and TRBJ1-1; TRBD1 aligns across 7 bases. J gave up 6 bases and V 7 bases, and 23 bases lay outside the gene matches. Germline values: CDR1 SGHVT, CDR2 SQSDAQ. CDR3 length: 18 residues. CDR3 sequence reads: CASTSYELTADRDAEAFF. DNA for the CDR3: TGTGCCAGCACCTCCTACGAGTTGACGGCAGACAGGGACGCTGAAGCTTTCTTT.

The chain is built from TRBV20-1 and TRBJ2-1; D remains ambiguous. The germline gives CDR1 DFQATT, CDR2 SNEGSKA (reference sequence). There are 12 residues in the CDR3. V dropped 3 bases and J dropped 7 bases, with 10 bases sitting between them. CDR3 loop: CSASRPPNEQFF. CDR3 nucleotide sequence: TGCAGTGCTAGCCGACCCCCGAATGAGCAGTTCTTC.

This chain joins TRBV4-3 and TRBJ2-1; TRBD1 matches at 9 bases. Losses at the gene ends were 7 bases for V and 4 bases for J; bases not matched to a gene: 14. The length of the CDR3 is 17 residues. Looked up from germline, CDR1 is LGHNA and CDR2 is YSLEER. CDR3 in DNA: TGCGCCAGCACTCTAACCGTTGGGACAGGGACGTACAATGAGCAGTTCTTC. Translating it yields CASTLTVGTGTYNEQFF.

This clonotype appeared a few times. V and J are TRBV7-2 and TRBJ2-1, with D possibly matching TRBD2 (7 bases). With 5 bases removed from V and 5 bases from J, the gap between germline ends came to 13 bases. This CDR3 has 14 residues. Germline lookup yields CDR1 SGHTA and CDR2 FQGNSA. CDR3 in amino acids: CASSLGGDNNEQFF. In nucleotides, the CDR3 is TGTGCCAGCAGCCTAGGGGGGGATAACAATGAGCAGTTCTTC.

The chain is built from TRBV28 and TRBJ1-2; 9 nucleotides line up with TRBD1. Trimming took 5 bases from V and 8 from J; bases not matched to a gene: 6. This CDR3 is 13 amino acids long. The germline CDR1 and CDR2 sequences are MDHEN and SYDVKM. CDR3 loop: CASSPGQGKGYTF. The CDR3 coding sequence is TGTGCCAGCAGTCCTGGACAGGGGAAGGGCTACACCTTC.

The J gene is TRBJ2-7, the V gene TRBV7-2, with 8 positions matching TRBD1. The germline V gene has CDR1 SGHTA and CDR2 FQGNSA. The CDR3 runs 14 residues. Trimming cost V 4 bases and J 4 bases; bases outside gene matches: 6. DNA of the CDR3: TGTGCCAGCAGCTCCAACAGGGGGGAATACGAGCAGTACTTC. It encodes CASSSNRGEYEQYF.

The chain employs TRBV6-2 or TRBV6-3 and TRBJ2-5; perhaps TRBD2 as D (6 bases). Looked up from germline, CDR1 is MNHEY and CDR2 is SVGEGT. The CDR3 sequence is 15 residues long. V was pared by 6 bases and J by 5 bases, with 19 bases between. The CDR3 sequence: CASSENSGARETQYF. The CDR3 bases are TGTGCCAGCAGCGAAAATAGCGGAGCGAGGGAGACCCAGTACTTC.

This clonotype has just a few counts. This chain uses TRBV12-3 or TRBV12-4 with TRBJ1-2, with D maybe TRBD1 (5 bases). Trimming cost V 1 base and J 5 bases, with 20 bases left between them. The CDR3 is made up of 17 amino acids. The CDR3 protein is CASSLGDFVRPPYGYTF. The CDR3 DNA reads TGTGCCAGCAGTTTAGGGGACTTCGTACGTCCCCCTTATGGCTACACCTTC.

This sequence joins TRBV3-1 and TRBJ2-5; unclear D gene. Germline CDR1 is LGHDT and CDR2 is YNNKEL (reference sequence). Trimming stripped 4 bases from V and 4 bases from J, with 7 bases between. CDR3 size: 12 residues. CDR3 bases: TGTGCCAGCAGCCCGAAGGTAGAGACCCAGTACTTC. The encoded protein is CASSPKVETQYF.